This TCR beta chain was profiled in a study of blood T cells in healthy people across ages. Germline-derived CDR1 and CDR2 are SGHTA and FQGNSA. The CDR3 consists of 13 residues. V gave up 8 bases and J gave up 10 bases; unmatched junction bases: 3. Using a J-beta primer mix together with a sample-barcoded 5' primer, a second PCR was run for roughly 7 to 12 cycles. TCRdb used MiXCR to reprocess the 5' RACE reads, holding one entry per CDR3 protein. The repertoire holds some 1.8 million distinct CDR3 sequences, with 30% to 40% as singletons. This clonotype originated in a human donor in good health. Sequencing used blood. The chain uses TRBV7-2 and TRBJ1-6; the match to TRBD1 covers 12 bases. CDR3 in DNA: TGTGCCAGCGGGACAGGGGGCCGATCACCCCTCCACTTT. Protein sequence: CASGTGGRSPLHF.